Included here is one TCR beta chain sequence, with context. This clonotype was seen a few times. Its antigen remains undetermined. Base-call qualities are not available, and no considerably larger clone is one nucleotide away. The data originate from a study of T cells in Graves' hyperthyroidism and ophthalmopathy (dated by TCRdb to the late 2010s). Describing the broader study: Peripheral blood samples were taken at the time of initial diagnosis, prior to any treatment. The roughly 100 discovery patients were randomly split 7:3 into training and test sets. In several Graves' hyperthyroidism patients, the study also compared T-cell repertoires from thyroid tissue with T-cell repertoires from blood. TCR Vbeta CDR3 sequencing of 135 peripheral blood samples (over 40 ophthalmopathy, under 80 hyperthyroidism and approximately 17 progressor patients) is reported in the paper. Prospective prediction of ophthalmopathy was tested in an independent validation cohort consisting of 18 to 20 hyperthyroidism patients and approximately 16 patients who later progressed to ophthalmopathy. A discovery cohort of about 100 patients, about 44 with Graves' ophthalmopathy and approximately 55 with stable Graves' hyperthyroidism, was used to find distinguishing TCR V-J signatures. After sampling, hyperthyroidism patients received methimazole starting at 30 mg daily, and ophthalmopathy patients received high-dose intravenous methylprednisolone.

Per the germline V gene, KGHSH is the CDR1 and LQKENI is the CDR2. At the junction V is shortened by 9 bases and J by 1 base, with 11 bases in between. The CDR3 has 13 amino acids, counting the end cysteine and phenylalanine. Only the CDR3 part of the read is kept: 39 bases, read in frame from the first base. Stable Graves' hyperthyroidism was defined as the absence of progression to ophthalmopathy over 18 months of follow-up. Hyperthyroidism patients were newly diagnosed, had a disease duration of under 2 months, and were aged 18 to 65 years. Exclusion was applied to patients with uncontrolled infections, other autoimmune diseases, pregnancy or lactation. Diagnoses were established on the basis of clinical symptoms, serum thyroxine and TRAb, thyroid ultrasound, and orbital computed tomography. Ficoll-Paque density gradient centrifugation was used to isolate PBMCs from about 10 ml of fresh peripheral blood. Trizol reagent was used to extract total RNA, and RNA quality was then checked on an Agilent 2100 Bioanalyzer.

General conclusions and limits of the study: Sample size was not statistically predetermined, and investigators were not blinded to group allocation. Blood samples also contained most of the expanded thyroid clonotypes (frequency above 0.001), which suggests that blood repertoires may reflect thyroid immune responses. A model built on a 13 V-J signature distinguished ophthalmopathy from stable hyperthyroidism, reaching 85% to 90% sensitivity and around 81% specificity in cross-validation and 80%/75% in testing. In validation, the model predicted progression to ophthalmopathy with around 71% sensitivity and roughly 75% specificity, a median of around six months before onset.

The TCR beta CDR3 regions were amplified from RNA transcripts. A first-round RT-PCR of the TCR CDR3 used the HTBI primer set with the Qiagen OneStep RT-PCR kit. Libraries were constructed in a second round of multiplex PCR, after which size selection and purification were carried out. The libraries were sequenced on an Illumina HiSeq2000 using paired-end 100 bp reads. On the authors' methods: SOAPnuke was used to process the raw data, throwing out any read that contained adapters or uncalled bases, had a mean Phred below 15, or lacked an exact constant-primer or identifier match. COPE v1.2.5 was used to merge the high-quality paired reads, and each unique nucleotide sequence was defined as a clonotype. MiTCR v1.1 was used to align the clonotypes against IMGT TRBV, TRBD and TRBJ reference segments. The analysis was restricted to V-J combinations with a frequency above 0.0001, which together covered just over 99% of the repertoires. A TCS score was defined as the ratio of F50 (clonal expansion) to E x V (chaos), with BLOSUM62-based TCRdist applied between CDR3 peptides within each V-J. Welch's t-statistics and random forest reduced around 520 V-J features to about 13, which were used in a naive Bayes classifier (R e1071). Starting from the raw public reads, TCRdb applied fastp trimming at Q25, assembled clones with MiXCR and retained in-frame beta chains. Under each unique CDR3 protein, matching rows form one entry showing the most common genes and DNA. Here the V and J calls rest on TCRdb's processing, not on the authors' analysis. The sample table lists approximately 590,000 distinct CDR3 sequences, 15% to 18% of them with a count of one. Around 7.8% of the sample belongs to the ten largest clones.

The rearrangement combines TRBV18 with TRBJ2-3; a weak D assignment points to TRBD2 (5 bases agree). The receptor was isolated from a woman aged 25-40 years with Graves' hyperthyroidism. Sequences were obtained from blood. The CDR3 region reads CASRNGGTDTQYF. Read as DNA, the sequence is TGTGCCAGTAGAAACGGGGGCACAGATACGCAGTATTTT.